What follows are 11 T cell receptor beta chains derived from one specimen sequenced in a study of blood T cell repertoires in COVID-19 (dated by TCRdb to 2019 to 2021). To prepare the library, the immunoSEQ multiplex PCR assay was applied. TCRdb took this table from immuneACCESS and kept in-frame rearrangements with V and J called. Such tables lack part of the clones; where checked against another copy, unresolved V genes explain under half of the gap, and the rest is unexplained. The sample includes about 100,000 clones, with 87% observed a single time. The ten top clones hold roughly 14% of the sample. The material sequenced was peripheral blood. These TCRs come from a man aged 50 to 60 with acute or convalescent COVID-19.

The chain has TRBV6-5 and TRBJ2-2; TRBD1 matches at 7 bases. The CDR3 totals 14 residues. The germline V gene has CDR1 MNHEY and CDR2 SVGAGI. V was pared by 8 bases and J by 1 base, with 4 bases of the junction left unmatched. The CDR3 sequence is CASAGQVNTGELFF. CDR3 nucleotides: TGTGCCAGCGCTGGACAGGTGAACACCGGGGAGCTGTTTTTT.

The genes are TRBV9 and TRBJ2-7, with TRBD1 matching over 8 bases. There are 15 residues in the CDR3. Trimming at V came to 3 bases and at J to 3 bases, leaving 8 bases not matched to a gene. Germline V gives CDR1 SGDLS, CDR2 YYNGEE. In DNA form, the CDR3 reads TGTGCCAGCAGCGCCTCAGGGGGCTTCGGCTACGAGCAGTACTTC. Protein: CASSASGGFGYEQYF.

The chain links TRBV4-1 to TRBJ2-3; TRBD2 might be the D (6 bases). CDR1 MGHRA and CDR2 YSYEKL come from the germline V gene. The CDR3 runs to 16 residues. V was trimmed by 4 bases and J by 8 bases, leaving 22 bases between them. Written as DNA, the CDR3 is TGCGCCAGCAGCCTCCAACAGGAAAGGGGAGCGGGTACGCAGTATTTT. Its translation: CASSLQQERGAGTQYF.

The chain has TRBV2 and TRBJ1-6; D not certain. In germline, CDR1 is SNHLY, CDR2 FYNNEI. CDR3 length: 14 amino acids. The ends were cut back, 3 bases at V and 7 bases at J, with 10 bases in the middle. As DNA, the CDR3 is TGTGCCAGCAGTGAGAGGTTGGTCAATTCACCCCTCCACTTT. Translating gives CASSERLVNSPLHF. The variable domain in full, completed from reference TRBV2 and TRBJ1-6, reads EPEVTQTPSHQVTQMGQEVILRCVPISNHLYFYWYRQILGQKVEFLVSFYNNEISEKSEIFDDQFSVERPDGSNFTLKIRSTKLEDSAMYFCASSERLVNSPLHFGNGTRLTVT.

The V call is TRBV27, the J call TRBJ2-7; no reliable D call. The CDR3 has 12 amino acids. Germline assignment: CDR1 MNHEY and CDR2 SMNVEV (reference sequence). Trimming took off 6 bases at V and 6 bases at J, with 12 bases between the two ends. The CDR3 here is CASSFTWSEQYF. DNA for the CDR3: TGTGCCAGCAGCTTCACCTGGAGCGAGCAGTACTTC.

The CDR3 reads CASSQSWGKGGQPQHF. In DNA, the CDR3 is TGTGCCAGCAGCCAATCGTGGGGGAAGGGGGGGCAGCCCCAGCATTTT. V usage is TRBV3-1 (or the pseudogene TRBV3-2) and J usage is TRBJ1-5; D might be TRBD1 (6 bases). The CDR3 consists of 16 residues. The germline V gene encodes CDR1 LGHDT and CDR2 YNNKEL (reference sequence). Deletions cut 2 bases from V and 7 bases from J, with 18 bases between.

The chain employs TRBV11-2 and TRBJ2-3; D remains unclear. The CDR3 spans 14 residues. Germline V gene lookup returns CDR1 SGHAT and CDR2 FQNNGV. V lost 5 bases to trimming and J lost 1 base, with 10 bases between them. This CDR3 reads CASSPRTGTDTQYF. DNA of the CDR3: TGTGCCAGCAGCCCCCGTACTGGCACAGATACGCAGTATTTT.

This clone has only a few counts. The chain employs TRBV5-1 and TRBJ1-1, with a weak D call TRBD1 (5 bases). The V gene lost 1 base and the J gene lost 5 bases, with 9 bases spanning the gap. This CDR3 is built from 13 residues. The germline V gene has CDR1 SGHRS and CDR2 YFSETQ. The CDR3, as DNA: TGCGCCAGCAGCTTGTTGGAGGGGACTGAAGCTTTCTTT. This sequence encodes CASSLLEGTEAFF.

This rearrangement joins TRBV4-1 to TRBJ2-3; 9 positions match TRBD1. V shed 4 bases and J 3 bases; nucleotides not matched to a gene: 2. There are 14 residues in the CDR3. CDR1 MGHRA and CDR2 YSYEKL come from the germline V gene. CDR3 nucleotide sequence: TGCGCCAGCAGCCGAGGACAGGGGACAGATACGCAGTATTTT. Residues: CASSRGQGTDTQYF.

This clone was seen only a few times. CDR3 in amino acids: CASSSIWLAGCNEQFF. CDR3 nucleotides: TGTGCCAGCAGCTCGATTTGGCTAGCGGGATGCAATGAGCAGTTCTTC. This chain uses TRBV7-3 with TRBJ2-1; the match to TRBD2 covers 9 bases. Germline V gives CDR1 SGHTA, CDR2 FQGTGA. CDR3 length: 16 residues. The J segment lost 6 bases and the V segment lost 4 bases, leaving 10 bases of the junction unmatched.

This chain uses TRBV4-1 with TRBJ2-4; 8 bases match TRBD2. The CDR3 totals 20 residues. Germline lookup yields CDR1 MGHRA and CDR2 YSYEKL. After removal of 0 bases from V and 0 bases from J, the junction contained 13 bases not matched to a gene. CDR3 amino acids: CASSQEGSSGAKLAKNIQYF. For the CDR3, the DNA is TGCGCCAGCAGCCAAGAGGGTAGTAGCGGGGCTAAACTAGCCAAAAACATTCAGTACTTC.